The rows below give T cell receptor beta chains drawn from one sample of a study of shared clonotypes between healthy human individuals. Profiling relied on immunoSEQ multiplex PCR, and the TCRdb table lists in-frame clones only, not all of them. The table has 1.4 million or so clones, 97% to 99% seen once. Sequencing used naive CD4+ T cells sorted from blood. The source is a man aged 30-40 years in good health. CDR3s include the opening cysteine and the closing phenylalanine or tryptophan. The order of the fields is J gene, V gene, clone size, D gene, CDR3 protein, CDR3 DNA. D genes are given only for firm matches. The size of a clone is reported for some rows only, either as once, few or many, or as a class for expanded clones.

>TRBJ2-7|TRBV19|-|-
CASSIDRRYEQYF
TGTGCCAGTAGTATCGACAGGAGGTACGAGCAGTACTTC
>TRBJ2-2|TRBV9|-|-
CASSEQGINTGELFF
TGTGCCAGCAGTGAGCAGGGGATTAACACCGGGGAGCTGTTTTTT
>TRBJ2-7|TRBV15|-|-
CATSRDAGGGPYEQYF
TGTGCCACCAGCAGAGATGCCGGGGGCGGCCCCTACGAGCAGTACTTC
>TRBJ2-3|TRBV6-1|once|-
CASSERWVTQYF
TGTGCCAGCAGTGAACGTTGGGTAACGCAGTATTTT
>TRBJ2-4|TRBV7-6|-|TRBD1
CASSTPGRTGGFIQYF
TGTGCCAGCAGCACCCCGGGGCGGACAGGGGGCTTCATTCAGTACTTC
>TRBJ2-3|TRBV7-6|-|-
CASSLIFGTDTQYF
TGTGCCAGCAGCTTAATTTTCGGCACAGATACGCAGTATTTT
>TRBJ2-4|TRBV19|-|-
CASSMYATISKNIQYF
TGTGCCAGTAGTATGTATGCAACCATCTCCAAAAACATTCAGTACTTC
>TRBJ2-1|TRBV27|-|-
CASSSIQGGHNEQFF
TGTGCCAGCAGCAGCATTCAAGGAGGGCACAATGAGCAGTTCTTC
>TRBJ2-7|TRBV6-5|-|TRBD1
CASSYWPGQSYEQYF
TGTGCCAGCAGTTACTGGCCGGGACAGTCCTACGAGCAGTACTTC
>TRBJ2-5|TRBV29-1|-|TRBD1
CSVRQGAAETQYF
TGCAGCGTTAGACAGGGGGCTGCCGAGACCCAGTACTTC
>TRBJ2-1|TRBV18|-|-
CASSPLLDYNEQFF
TGTGCCAGCTCACCCTTACTGGACTACAATGAGCAGTTCTTC
>TRBJ2-3|TRBV5-1|once|TRBD2
CASSLAGTSGNKDTQYF
TGCGCCAGCAGCTTGGCCGGGACTAGCGGGAATAAAGATACGCAGTATTTT
>TRBJ2-1|TRBV15|once|TRBD2
CATSYPRGRAYEQFF
TGTGCCACCAGTTACCCACGCGGGAGGGCATATGAGCAGTTCTTC
>TRBJ2-1|TRBV28|-|TRBD1
CASTRTGGSYNEQFF
TGTGCCAGCACACGGACAGGGGGCTCCTACAATGAGCAGTTCTTC
>TRBJ2-7|TRBV5-1|-|-
CASSLTAGSYEQYF
TGCGCCAGCAGCTTGACGGCAGGCTCCTACGAGCAGTACTTC
>TRBJ2-1|TRBV19|-|-
CASNQGGTRGNEQFF
TGTGCCAGTAACCAAGGGGGGACCAGGGGGAATGAGCAGTTCTTC
>TRBJ2-1|TRBV5-1|once|TRBD2
CASSSRGVAGTSDEQFF
TGCGCCAGCAGCTCTCGAGGGGTAGCGGGAACTTCGGATGAGCAGTTCTTC
>TRBJ2-7|TRBV13|once|-
CASSYSGTTRHEQYF
TGTGCCAGCAGCTACTCCGGGACCACCAGGCACGAGCAGTACTTC
>TRBJ2-5|TRBV7-9|-|TRBD1
CASSPGQIELNQETQYF
TGTGCCAGCAGCCCGGGACAGATCGAGTTAAACCAAGAGACCCAGTACTTC
>TRBJ2-7|TRBV6-6|-|TRBD1
CASSSGDRTYEQYF
TGTGCCAGCAGTTCTGGGGACAGAACCTACGAGCAGTACTTC
>TRBJ2-2|TRBV27|once|TRBD2
CASSRREFTGELFF
TGTGCCAGCAGTAGGCGGGAGTTCACCGGGGAGCTGTTTTTT
>TRBJ2-5|TRBV5-4|-|TRBD2
CASSRGASGKETQYF
TGTGCCAGCAGCCGGGGGGCTAGCGGGAAAGAGACCCAGTACTTC
>TRBJ1-5|TRBV9|once|-
CASSGDGHQPQHF
TGTGCCAGCAGCGGGGACGGCCATCAGCCCCAGCATTTT
>TRBJ2-5|TRBV2|once|TRBD1
CASSGTGTGETQYF
TGTGCCAGCAGTGGGACAGGGACAGGGGAGACCCAGTACTTC
>TRBJ1-2|TRBV30|-|-
CARVSGYGYTF
TGTGCACGGGTTTCTGGCTATGGCTACACCTTC
>TRBJ2-7|TRBV6-5|-|-
CASSYSGVSSYEQYF
TGTGCCAGCAGTTACTCCGGAGTTAGCTCCTACGAGCAGTACTTC
>TRBJ2-1|TRBV7-9|-|-
CASSQLAGRGNEQFF
TGTGCCAGCAGCCAACTAGCCGGGAGAGGCAATGAGCAGTTCTTC
>TRBJ1-1|TRBV4-3|-|-
CASSQNGGNTEAFF
TGCGCCAGCAGCCAGAACGGGGGGAACACTGAAGCTTTCTTT
>TRBJ1-5|TRBV2|-|TRBD1
CASRDRDSYQPQHF
TGTGCCAGCAGGGACCGGGACAGTTATCAGCCCCAGCATTTT
>TRBJ1-2|TRBV5-1|-|-
CASSFSMQSYGYTF
TGCGCCAGCAGCTTTTCGATGCAGTCCTATGGCTACACCTTC
>TRBJ1-1|TRBV29-1|-|TRBD1
CSSQTGVNTEAFF
TGCAGCTCCCAGACAGGGGTGAACACTGAAGCTTTCTTT
>TRBJ2-5|TRBV15|-|-
CATSRDLAQETQYF
TGTGCCACCAGCAGAGATTTGGCTCAAGAGACCCAGTACTTC